These 9 T cell receptor beta chains were all obtained from the same sample, sequenced in a study of spatial heterogeneity in lung cancer. In TCRdb, the 5' RACE reads were re-called with MiXCR into one record per CDR3 protein. The sample lists just over 25,000 distinct CDR3 sequences; about 13% were seen once. Time point: sample taken at primary tumor resection. Without sorting, whole RNA was sequenced from tumor, nontumor lung or frozen PBMC. The sequenced sample was PBMCs, obtained at surgery. All receptors come from a female donor with early-stage non-small cell lung cancer.

Ten or more counts support this clonotype. The chain employs TRBV13 and TRBJ1-1, with D maybe TRBD1 (5 bases). V lost 4 bases and J 0 bases, leaving 12 bases between the germline ends. This CDR3 spans 15 amino acids. CDR1 is PRHDT, CDR2 FYEKMQ, per germline (reference sequence). In DNA form, the CDR3 reads TGTGCCAGCAGCTCCGGGACCTATATGAACACTGAAGCTTTCTTT. This gives the protein CASSSGTYMNTEAFF.

This clonotype showed up many times. The chain has TRBV7-2 and TRBJ2-2; 8 bases fit TRBD1. V lost 5 bases to trimming and J lost 7 bases; unmatched junction nucleotides: 6. CDR3 size: 14 residues. Germline values: CDR1 SGHTA, CDR2 FQGNSA. The CDR3 DNA reads as TGTGCCAGCAGCGTGGGACAGGCGGTCGGGGAGCTGTTTTTT. Translating gives CASSVGQAVGELFF.

This clonotype was observed many times. The V call is TRBV6-5, the J call TRBJ1-1; D gene uncertain. Trimming shortened V by 8 bases and J by 4 bases, and 14 bases separated the two germline ends. CDR3 length equals 13 residues. Germline CDR1 is MNHEY and CDR2 is SVGAGI. CDR3 residues: CASSANHATEAFF. The DNA of the CDR3 is TGTGCCAGCTCTGCCAATCACGCCACTGAAGCTTTCTTT.

This clonotype came up many times. The chain employs TRBV7-9 and TRBJ2-5; D uncertain. Germline assignment: CDR1 SEHNR and CDR2 FQNEAQ (reference sequence). There are 12 residues in the CDR3. Trimming shortened V by 4 bases and J by 0 bases, and 3 bases separated the two germline ends. The CDR3 spells CASSSYQETQYF. The CDR3 nucleotides read TGTGCCAGCAGCTCGTACCAAGAGACCCAGTACTTC.

The chain recombines TRBV9 with TRBJ1-5; maybe TRBD1 (6 bases). CDR3 length: 13 amino acids. In germline, CDR1 is SGDLS, CDR2 YYNGEE. V lost 10 bases to trimming and J lost 5 bases, with 16 bases between them. CDR3 in amino acids: CASGGPWDQPQHF. CDR3 DNA: TGTGCCTCCGGGGGGCCGTGGGATCAGCCCCAGCATTTT.

This clonotype was detected only a few times. This sequence joins TRBV7-9 and TRBJ2-2; 10 bases are a match to TRBD2. CDR1 SEHNR and CDR2 FQNEAQ come from the germline V gene (reference sequence). V was pared by 1 base and J by 1 base, with 0 bases of the junction left unmatched. The CDR3 is 16 amino acids. CDR3 in amino acids: CASSLGTSGNTGELFF. CDR3 nucleotides: TGTGCCAGCAGCTTAGGGACTAGCGGGAACACCGGGGAGCTGTTTTTT.

This clonotype was seen a handful of times. This chain uses TRBV20-1 with TRBJ2-3; D not certain. There are 12 residues in the CDR3. V was clipped by 7 bases and J by 4 bases, with 12 bases between them. The germline CDR1 and CDR2 sequences are DFQATT and SNEGSKA (reference sequence). The CDR3 loop reads CSVLIQADTQYF. As DNA, the CDR3 is TGCAGTGTGTTGATTCAGGCAGATACGCAGTATTTT.

The table lists this clonotype with many counts. This chain uses TRBV28 with TRBJ1-5, with 7 bases that match TRBD1. This CDR3 contains 15 residues. In germline, CDR1 is MDHEN, CDR2 SYDVKM. V gave up 0 bases and J gave up 5 bases; unmatched junction bases: 4. CDR3 in amino acids: CASSLWGQRDQPQHF. The CDR3 coding sequence is TGTGCCAGCAGTTTATGGGGACAGAGGGATCAGCCCCAGCATTTT.

This clonotype was seen at least ten times. The chain links TRBV27 to TRBJ1-1, with TRBD1 identical over 7 bases. Per germline, CDR1 MNHEY and CDR2 SMNVEV (reference sequence). Trimming removed 6 bases from V and 4 bases from J; junction bases left unmatched: 8. The CDR3 spans 14 residues. CDR3 nucleotide sequence: TGTGCCAGCAGCCAACATACAGGGGTCACTGAAGCTTTCTTT. This translates into CASSQHTGVTEAFF.